This TCR beta chain was identified during a study of blood T cell repertoires in COVID-19. Overall study context: COVID-19 samples from acute and convalescent phases originated in the United States, Italy and Spain.

Some clones are missing from TCRdb's copy, which holds only in-frame ones; the method was immunoSEQ multiplex PCR. The repertoire holds about 120,000 clones, with 90% as singletons. Seattle patients were enrolled during active infection and followed longitudinally. Germline CDR1 SGHRS, CDR2 YFSETQ. The V gene lost 0 bases and the J gene lost 5 bases, with 17 bases spanning the gap. This CDR3 has 16 amino acids. Source material: peripheral blood. The chain couples TRBV5-1 to TRBJ2-5; no clear D gene. The clonotype comes from an older woman with COVID-19, enrolled during active disease. The CDR3 region is CASSLAVGGLRETQYF. The CDR3 DNA sequence: TGCGCCAGCAGCTTGGCAGTAGGCGGCCTCCGGGAGACCCAGTACTTC.